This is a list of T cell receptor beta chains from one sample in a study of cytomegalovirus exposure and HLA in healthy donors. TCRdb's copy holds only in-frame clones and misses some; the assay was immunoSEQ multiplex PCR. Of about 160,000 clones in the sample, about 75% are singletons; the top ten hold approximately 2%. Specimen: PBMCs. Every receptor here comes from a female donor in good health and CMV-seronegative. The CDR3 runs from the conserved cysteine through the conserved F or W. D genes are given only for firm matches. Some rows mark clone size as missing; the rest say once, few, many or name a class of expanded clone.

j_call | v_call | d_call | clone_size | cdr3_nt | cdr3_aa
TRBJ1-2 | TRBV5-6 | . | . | TGTGCCAGCAGCTTGAGAGCAGGGAGGGGCGGCTACACCTTC | CASSLRAGRGGYTF
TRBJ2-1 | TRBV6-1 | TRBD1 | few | TGTGCCAGCAGTGAAAGGGGACAGCCCTACAATGAGCAGTTCTTC | CASSERGQPYNEQFF
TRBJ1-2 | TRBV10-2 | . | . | TGCGCCAGCAGTGGGCCATCAGGGGCCACTAACTATGGCTACACCTTC | CASSGPSGATNYGYTF
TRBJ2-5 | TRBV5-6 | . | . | TGTGCCAGCAGGCGCAGGGCCCTGAAACTGAGGCAGTACTTC | CASRRRALKLRQYF
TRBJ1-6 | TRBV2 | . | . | TGTGCCAGCAGTGAGGTCAGGTCCTACCACTTT | CASSEVRSYHF
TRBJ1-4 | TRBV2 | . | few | TGTGCCAGCAGCGGGGAACCAACTAATGAAAAACTGTTTTTT | CASSGEPTNEKLFF
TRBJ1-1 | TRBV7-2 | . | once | TGTGCCAGCAGCTCTGGGTGGGAGGCGGCTGAAGCTTTCTTT | CASSSGWEAAEAFF
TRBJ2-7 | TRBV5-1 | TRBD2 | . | TGCGCCAGCAGAGGGACTAGCGTCTACGAGCAGTACTTC | CASRGTSVYEQYF
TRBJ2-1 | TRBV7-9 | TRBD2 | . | TGTGCCAGCAGTCGCGGGACTAGCGGGAAACCCAATGAGCAGTTCTTC | CASSRGTSGKPNEQFF
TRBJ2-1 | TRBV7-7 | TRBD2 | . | TGTGCCAGCGCTGCGGGAGGGCCGTTATACAATGAGCAGTTCTTC | CASAAGGPLYNEQFF
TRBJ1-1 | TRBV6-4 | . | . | TGTGCCAGCAGTGCCCAGGCGGGGGAGGGAAGCCTCACTGAAGCTTTCTTT | CASSAQAGEGSLTEAFF
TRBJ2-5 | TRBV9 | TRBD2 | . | TGTGCCAGCAGCTCCTCTGGACTAGCAATAGAGACCCAGTACTTC | CASSSSGLAIETQYF
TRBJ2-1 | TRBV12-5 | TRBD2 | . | TGTGCTAGTGGTAAGGGACTAGCACCCTACAATGAGCAGTTCTTC | CASGKGLAPYNEQFF
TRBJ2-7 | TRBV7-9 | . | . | TGTGCCAGCAGCCTCTCCGACGGGAGCTACGAGCAGTACTTC | CASSLSDGSYEQYF
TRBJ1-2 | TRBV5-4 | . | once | TGTGCCAGCAGCCCACTAGTATTTGGGGAGAACTATGGCTACACCTTC | CASSPLVFGENYGYTF
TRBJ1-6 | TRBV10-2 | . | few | TGCGCCAGCAGTGAGTCTCGGGAGGGTTCACCCCTCCACTTT | CASSESREGSPLHF
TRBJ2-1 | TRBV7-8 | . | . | TGTGCCAGCAGCTACCTGGACGGGAGTAATGAGCAGTTCTTC | CASSYLDGSNEQFF
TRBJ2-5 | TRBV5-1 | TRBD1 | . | TGCGCCAGCAGCCCCGGGACAGGGGCAGAGACCCAGTACTTC | CASSPGTGAETQYF
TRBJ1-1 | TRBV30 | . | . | TGTGCCTGGAGTGTACCAGGGAGGGCTTTCTTT | CAWSVPGRAFF
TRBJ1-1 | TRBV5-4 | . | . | TGTGCCAGCAGCTCAGGAACAGGGTTGGGTCTGTCGGGCAAAGCTTTCTTT | CASSSGTGLGLSGKAFF
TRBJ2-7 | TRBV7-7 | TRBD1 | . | TGTGCCAGCAGCTTAGGGACAGGGGAAAGCGAGCAGTACTTC | CASSLGTGESEQYF
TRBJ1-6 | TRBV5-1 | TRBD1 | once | TGCGCCAGCAGCTTGGCCGGACAGGGAAGTAATTCACCCCTCCACTTT | CASSLAGQGSNSPLHF
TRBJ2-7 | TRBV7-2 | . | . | TGTGCCAGCAGCCCTCGGAGCTCCTACGAGCAGTACTTC | CASSPRSSYEQYF
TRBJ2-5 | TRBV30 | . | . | TGTGCCTGGAAGGCCTGGAGGGGGCAGGGAGAGACCCAGTACTTC | CAWKAWRGQGETQYF
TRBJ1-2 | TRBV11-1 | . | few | TGTGCCAGCAGCATCAATCGGGGGATTTATTATGGCTACACCTTC | CASSINRGIYYGYTF
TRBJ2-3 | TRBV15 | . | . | TGTGCCACCAGCAGAGAGAAAGTCGGGACAACAGATACGCAGTATTTT | CATSREKVGTTDTQYF
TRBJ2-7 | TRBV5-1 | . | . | TGCGCCAGCAACCCGAGCCCCGCGGAGGTGGGGCAGTACTTC | CASNPSPAEVGQYF
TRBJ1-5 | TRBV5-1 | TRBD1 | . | TGCGCCAGCAGCAGGGGGCAGGGCGACCAGCCCCAGCATTTT | CASSRGQGDQPQHF
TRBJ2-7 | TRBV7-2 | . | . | TGTGCCAGCAGATACAGGCTCTCCTACGAGCAGTACTTC | CASRYRLSYEQYF
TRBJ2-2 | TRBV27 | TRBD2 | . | TGTGCCAGCAGTTTCGGGGGTGGCGGGAGTGCCGGGGAGCTGTTTTTT | CASSFGGGGSAGELFF
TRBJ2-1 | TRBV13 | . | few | TGTGCCAGCAGCTCGGCTCGGGGGATAAAGTATGAGCAGTTCTTC | CASSSARGIKYEQFF
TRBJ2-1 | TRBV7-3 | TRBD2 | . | TGTGCCAGCAGCTTAACCGGGACTAGCGGGGTCTCCTACAATGAGCAGTTCTTC | CASSLTGTSGVSYNEQFF
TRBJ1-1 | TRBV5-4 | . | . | TGTGCCAGCAGCGTGACGGGCACTGAAGCTTTCTTT | CASSVTGTEAFF
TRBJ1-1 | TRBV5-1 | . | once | TGCGCCAGCAGCTTTGGGGCGCCTGGAATGAACACTGAAGCTTTCTTT | CASSFGAPGMNTEAFF
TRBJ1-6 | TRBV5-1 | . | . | TGCGCCAGCAGCTTGGTCACAGCCTATAATTCACCCCTCCACTTT | CASSLVTAYNSPLHF
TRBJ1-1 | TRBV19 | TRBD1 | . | TGTGCCAGTAGTTCACAGGGGAGGAGCACTGAAGCTTTCTTT | CASSSQGRSTEAFF
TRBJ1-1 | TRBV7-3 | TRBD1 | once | TGTGCCAGCAGCTTAAACAGGGGGCACACTGAAGCTTTCTTT | CASSLNRGHTEAFF
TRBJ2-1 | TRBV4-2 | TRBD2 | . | TGTGCCAGCAGCCAAGCCAGCGGGGGGATCCTTTCGGGGCAGTTCTTC | CASSQASGGILSGQFF
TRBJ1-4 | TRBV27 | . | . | TGTGCCAGCAGTCTCATTACACGATCAGGGGCTAATGAAAAACTGTTTTTT | CASSLITRSGANEKLFF
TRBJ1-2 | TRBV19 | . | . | TGTGCCAGTAGTATCGACAGAGGCCCCTATGGCTACACCTTC | CASSIDRGPYGYTF
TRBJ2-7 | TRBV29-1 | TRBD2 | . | TGCAGCGTTGAAGAGGGACGAGCGGGGATGTACGAGCAGTACTTC | CSVEEGRAGMYEQYF
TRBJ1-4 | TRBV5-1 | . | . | TGCGCCAGCAGCTTGGACAGGGTGGGGGAAAAACTGTTTTTT | CASSLDRVGEKLFF
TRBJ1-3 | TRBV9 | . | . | TGTGCCAGCAGCGGACGATCAGGGGAGTCTGGAAACACCATATATTTT | CASSGRSGESGNTIYF
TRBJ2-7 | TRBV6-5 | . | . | TGTGCCAGCAGTACCACCCCAGGGTTTGCCTACGAGCAGTACTTC | CASSTTPGFAYEQYF
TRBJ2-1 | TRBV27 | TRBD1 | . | TGTGCCAGCAGTTTACCCACTCCAACAGGGGCTAGTGAGCAGTTCTTC | CASSLPTPTGASEQFF
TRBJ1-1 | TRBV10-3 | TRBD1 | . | TGTGCCATCGGCCAGGGGGGCACTGAAGCTTTCTTT | CAIGQGGTEAFF
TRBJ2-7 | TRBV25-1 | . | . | TGTGCCAGCAGTGAATACGGAGGACTAGAGCAGTACTTC | CASSEYGGLEQYF
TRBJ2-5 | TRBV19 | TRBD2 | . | TGTGCCAGTAGTACGAGGACTAGCGGGGGGGTGGAGACCCAGTACTTC | CASSTRTSGGVETQYF
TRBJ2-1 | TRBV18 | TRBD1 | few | TGTGCCAGCTCACCCCCCGGGACAGGGGCCCCCTATTACAATGAGCAGTTCTTC | CASSPPGTGAPYYNEQFF
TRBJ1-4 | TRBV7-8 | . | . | TGTGCCAGCAGCTTATCGGGGACACCTAATGAAAAACTGTTTTTT | CASSLSGTPNEKLFF
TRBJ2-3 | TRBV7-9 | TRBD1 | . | TGTGCCAGCAGCCGGACAGGGGAAACAGATACGCAGTATTTT | CASSRTGETDTQYF
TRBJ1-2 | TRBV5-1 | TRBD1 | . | TGCGCCAGCAGAAGGGACAGCAAAAACACTAACTATGGCTACACCTTC | CASRRDSKNTNYGYTF